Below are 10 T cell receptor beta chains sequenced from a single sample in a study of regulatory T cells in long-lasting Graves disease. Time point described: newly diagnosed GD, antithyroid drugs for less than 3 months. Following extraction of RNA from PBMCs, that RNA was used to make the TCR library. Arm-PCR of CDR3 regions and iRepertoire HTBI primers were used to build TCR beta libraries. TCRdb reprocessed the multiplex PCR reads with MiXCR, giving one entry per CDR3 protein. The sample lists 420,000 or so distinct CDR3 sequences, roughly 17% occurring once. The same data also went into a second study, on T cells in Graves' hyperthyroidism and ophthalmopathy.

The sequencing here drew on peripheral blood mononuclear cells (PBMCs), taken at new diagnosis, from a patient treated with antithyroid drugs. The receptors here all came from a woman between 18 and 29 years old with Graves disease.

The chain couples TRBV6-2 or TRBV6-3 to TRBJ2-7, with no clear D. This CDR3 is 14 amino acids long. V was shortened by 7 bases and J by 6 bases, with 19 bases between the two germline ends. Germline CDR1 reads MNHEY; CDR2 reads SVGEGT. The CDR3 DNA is TGTGCCAGCAAGACAAGCCAGGCTCCACGCGAGCAGTACTTC. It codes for CASKTSQAPREQYF.

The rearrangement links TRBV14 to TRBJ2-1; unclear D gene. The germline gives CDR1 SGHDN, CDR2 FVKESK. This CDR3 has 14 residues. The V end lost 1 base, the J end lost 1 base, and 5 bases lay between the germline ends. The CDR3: CASSQARSYNEQFF. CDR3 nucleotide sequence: TGTGCCAGCAGCCAAGCTCGGTCCTACAATGAGCAGTTCTTC.

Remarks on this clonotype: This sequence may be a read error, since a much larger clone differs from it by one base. The CDR3 sequence is CSAPTEDLPAYEQYF. The CDR3 DNA reads as TGCAGTGCTCCGACGGAGGACCTACCTGCCTACGAGCAGTACTTC. This rearrangement joins TRBV20-1 to TRBJ2-7; weak D call: TRBD2 (5 bases). This CDR3 has 15 amino acids. Germline V CDR1 and CDR2: DFQATT, SNEGSKA (reference sequence). V was trimmed by 5 bases and J by 2 bases, leaving 19 bases between them.

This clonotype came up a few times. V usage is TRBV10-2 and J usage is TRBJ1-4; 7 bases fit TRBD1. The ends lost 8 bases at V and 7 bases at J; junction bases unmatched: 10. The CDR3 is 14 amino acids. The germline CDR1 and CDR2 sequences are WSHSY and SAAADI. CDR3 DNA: TGCGCCAGCTGCTACGGGACAGCATCTGAAAAACTGTTTTTT. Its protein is CASCYGTASEKLFF.

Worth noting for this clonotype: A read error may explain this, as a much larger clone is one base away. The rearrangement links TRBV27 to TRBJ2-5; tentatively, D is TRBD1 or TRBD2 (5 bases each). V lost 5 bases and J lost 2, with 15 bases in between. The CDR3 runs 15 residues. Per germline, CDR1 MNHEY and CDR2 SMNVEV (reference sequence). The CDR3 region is CASSPLEGSQETQYF. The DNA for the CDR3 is TGTGCCAGCAGTCCCCTAGAGGGGAGTCAAGAGACCCAGTACTTC.

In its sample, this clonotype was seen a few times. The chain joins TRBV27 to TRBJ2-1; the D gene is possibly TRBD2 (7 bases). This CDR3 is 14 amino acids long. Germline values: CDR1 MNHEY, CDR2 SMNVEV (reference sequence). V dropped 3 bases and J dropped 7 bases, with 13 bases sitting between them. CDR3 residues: CASSFGLGGNEQFF. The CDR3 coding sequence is TGTGCCAGCAGTTTCGGACTAGGGGGGAATGAGCAGTTCTTC.

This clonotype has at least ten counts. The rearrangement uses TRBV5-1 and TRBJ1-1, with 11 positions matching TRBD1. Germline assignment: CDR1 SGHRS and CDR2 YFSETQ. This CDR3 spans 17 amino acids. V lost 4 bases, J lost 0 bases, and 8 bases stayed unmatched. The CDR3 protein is CASSIGTGGFLNTEAFF. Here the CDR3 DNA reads TGCGCCAGCAGCATAGGGACAGGGGGATTCTTGAACACTGAAGCTTTCTTT.

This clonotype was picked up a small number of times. CDR3 sequence reads: CASSPKSGGRSYNEQFF. Here the CDR3 DNA reads TGTGCCAGCTCACCTAAAAGCGGCGGGAGATCCTACAATGAGCAGTTCTTC. The rearrangement uses TRBV18 and TRBJ2-1, with 7 bases aligning to TRBD2. V lost 3 bases, J lost 1 base, and 9 bases stayed unmatched. The CDR3 loop spans 17 amino acids. The germline V gene encodes CDR1 KGHSH and CDR2 LQKENI.

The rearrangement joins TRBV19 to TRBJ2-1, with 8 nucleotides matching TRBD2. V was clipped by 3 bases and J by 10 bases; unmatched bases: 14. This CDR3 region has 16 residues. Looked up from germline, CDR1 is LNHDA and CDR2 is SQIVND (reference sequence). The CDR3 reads CASSIKTSGLVAEQFF. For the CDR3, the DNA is TGTGCCAGTAGTATTAAAACTAGCGGTTTGGTTGCAGAGCAGTTCTTC.

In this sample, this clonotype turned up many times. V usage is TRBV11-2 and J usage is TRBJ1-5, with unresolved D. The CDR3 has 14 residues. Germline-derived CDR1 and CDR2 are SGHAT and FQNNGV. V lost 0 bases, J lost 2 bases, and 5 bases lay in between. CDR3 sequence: CASSLEPGNQPQHF. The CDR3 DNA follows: TGTGCCAGCAGCTTAGAACCCGGCAATCAGCCCCAGCATTTT.